The rows below give T cell receptor beta chains drawn from one sample of a study of blood T cell repertoires in COVID-19. Sequenced by immunoSEQ multiplex PCR; TCRdb stores in-frame clones only, minus some. Seen here are about 15,000 clones, under 80% observed once, and the top ten hold around 32%. The sequenced material came from peripheral blood. The receptors derive from a man in his 70s with active or convalescent COVID-19. The CDR3 runs from the conserved cysteine through the conserved F or W. D genes are given only for firm matches. Where a row states a size, it is once, few, many or the class of an expanded clone; other rows omit it.

j_call clone_size v_call d_call cdr3_aa cdr3_nt
TRBJ2-5 NA TRBV2 TRBD2 CASLWTSGQETQYF TGTGCCAGCCTTTGGACTAGCGGGCAAGAGACCCAGTACTTC
TRBJ1-6 NA TRBV28 NA CASSPAGVWGSYNSPLHF TGTGCCAGCAGTCCCGCGGGAGTTTGGGGCTCCTATAATTCACCCCTCCACTTT
TRBJ2-3 NA TRBV9 NA CASSASSRGTDTQYF TGTGCCAGCAGCGCCAGTAGCCGGGGCACAGATACGCAGTATTTT
TRBJ2-7 NA TRBV27 TRBD1 CASSPGTGKYEQYF TGTGCCAGCTCCCCCGGGACAGGGAAATACGAGCAGTACTTC
TRBJ2-1 NA TRBV5-1 NA CASSWFTGGVDEQFF TGCGCCAGCAGCTGGTTTACAGGGGGGGTGGATGAGCAGTTCTTC
TRBJ2-7 NA TRBV19 TRBD1 CASTKRGDRSYEQYF TGTGCCAGTACCAAAAGGGGGGACAGGTCCTACGAGCAGTACTTC
TRBJ1-5 NA TRBV2 NA CASSESGGNQPQHF TGTGCCAGCAGTGAATCCGGGGGCAATCAGCCCCAGCATTTT
TRBJ2-3 NA TRBV9 TRBD2 CASSAGQREFYTDTQYF TGTGCCAGCAGCGCGGGGCAGCGGGAGTTTTATACAGATACGCAGTATTTT
TRBJ2-3 NA TRBV19 TRBD1 CASSTLTGAPDTQYF TGTGCCAGTAGTACGTTGACAGGGGCCCCAGATACGCAGTATTTT
TRBJ1-1 NA TRBV9 NA CASSPRGVLTEAFF TGTGCCAGCAGCCCTCGGGGGGTCTTGACTGAAGCTTTCTTT
TRBJ2-1 NA TRBV6-1 TRBD1 CASSDPGTGGDEQFF TGTGCCAGCAGTGACCCCGGGACAGGGGGGGATGAGCAGTTCTTC
TRBJ2-1 few TRBV28 NA CATQNSYNEQFF TGTGCCACCCAGAATTCCTACAATGAGCAGTTCTTC
TRBJ1-5 NA TRBV28 TRBD1 CASRSSLTGASQPQHF TGTGCCAGCAGATCCTCGTTAACAGGGGCTAGTCAGCCCCAGCATTTT
TRBJ2-3 NA TRBV6-2/TRBV6-3 NA CASSYSPLRISDTQYF TGTGCCAGCAGTTACTCGCCCCTTAGAATTTCAGATACGCAGTATTTT
TRBJ2-1 NA TRBV13 NA CASSLSLAATDNEQFF TGTGCCAGCAGCTTATCCCTAGCCGCGACGGACAATGAGCAGTTCTTC
TRBJ1-2 NA TRBV11-2 NA CASSPRQSYGYTF TGTGCCAGCAGCCCCAGACAGAGCTATGGCTACACCTTC
TRBJ2-7 NA TRBV15 NA CATSRGQSLF TGTGCCACCAGCAGAGGACAAAGTCTTTTC
TRBJ1-6 NA TRBV7-9 TRBD1 CASSLLGQGNSPLHF TGTGCCAGCAGCTTACTGGGACAGGGAAATTCACCCCTCCACTTT
TRBJ1-2 once TRBV20-1 NA CSALGGDGYTF TGCAGTGCCCTGGGAGGGGATGGCTACACCTTC
TRBJ2-6 NA TRBV19 TRBD1 CASTTGGASGANVLTF TGTGCCAGTACGACAGGGGGCGCCTCTGGGGCCAACGTCCTGACTTTC